This T cell receptor (beta chain) was observed in a study of blood T cell repertoires in COVID-19. Germline V lookup: CDR1 MNHEY, CDR2 SVGAGI. V lost 6 bases to trimming and J lost 5 bases; unmatched junction nucleotides: 13. This CDR3 is built from 15 residues. This table comes from immunoSEQ multiplex PCR, and its TCRdb copy is limited to in-frame clones, with some not included. This table holds over 400,000 clones, roughly 89% found once. This TCR was sampled from a woman between 45 and 60 years old with COVID-19, enrolled during active disease. Sequenced material: peripheral blood. The chain uses TRBV6-5 and TRBJ2-7; 7 bases map to TRBD2. Here the CDR3 reads CASSRGTTMAHEQYF. The DNA of the CDR3 is TGTGCCAGCAGCCGCGGGACTACGATGGCCCACGAGCAGTACTTC.